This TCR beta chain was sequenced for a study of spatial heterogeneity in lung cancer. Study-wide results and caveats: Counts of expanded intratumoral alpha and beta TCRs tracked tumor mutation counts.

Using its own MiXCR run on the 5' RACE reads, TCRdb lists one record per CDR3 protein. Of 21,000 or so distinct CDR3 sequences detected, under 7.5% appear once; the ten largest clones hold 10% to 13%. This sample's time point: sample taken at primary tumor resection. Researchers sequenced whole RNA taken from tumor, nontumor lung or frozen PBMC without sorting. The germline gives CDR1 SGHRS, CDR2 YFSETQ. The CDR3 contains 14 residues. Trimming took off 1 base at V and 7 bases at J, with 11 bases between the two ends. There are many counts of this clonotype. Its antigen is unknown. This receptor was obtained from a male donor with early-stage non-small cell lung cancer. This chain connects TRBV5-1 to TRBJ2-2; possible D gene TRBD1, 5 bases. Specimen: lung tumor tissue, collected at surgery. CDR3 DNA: TGCGCCAGCAGCTTGAGGGCTACAGGCGGGGAGCTGTTTTTT. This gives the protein CASSLRATGGELFF.